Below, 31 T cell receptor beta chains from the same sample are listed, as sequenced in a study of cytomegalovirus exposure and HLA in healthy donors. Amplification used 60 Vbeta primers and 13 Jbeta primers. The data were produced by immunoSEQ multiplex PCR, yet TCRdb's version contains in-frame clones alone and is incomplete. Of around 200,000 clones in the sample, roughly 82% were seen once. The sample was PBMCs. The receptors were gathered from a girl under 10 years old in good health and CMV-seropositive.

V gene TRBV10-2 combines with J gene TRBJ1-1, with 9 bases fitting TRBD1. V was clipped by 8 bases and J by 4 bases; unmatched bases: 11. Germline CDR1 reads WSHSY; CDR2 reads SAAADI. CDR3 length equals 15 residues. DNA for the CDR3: TGCGCCAGCGAATCGGGACAGGGTATGGGCACTGAAGCTTTCTTT. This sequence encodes CASESGQGMGTEAFF.

The CDR3 here is CASSPGTSGRAWDEQYF. Here the CDR3 DNA reads TGCGCCAGCAGCCCAGGGACTAGCGGGAGGGCTTGGGACGAGCAGTACTTC. The gene calls are TRBV5-1 and TRBJ2-7; 16 positions agree with TRBD2. The V segment lost 4 bases and the J segment 5 bases; nucleotides outside the gene matches: 9. The V gene's germline CDR1 is SGHRS and CDR2 YFSETQ. This CDR3 has 17 amino acids.

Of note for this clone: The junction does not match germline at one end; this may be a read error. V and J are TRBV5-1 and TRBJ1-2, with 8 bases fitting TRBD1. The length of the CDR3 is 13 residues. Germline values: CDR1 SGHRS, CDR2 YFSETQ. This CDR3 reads CASSKQGVNGYTF. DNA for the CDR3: TGTGCCAGCAGCAAACAGGGGGTGAATGGCTACACCTTC. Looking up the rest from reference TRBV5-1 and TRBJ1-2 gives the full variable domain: KAGVTQTPRYLIKTRGQQVTLSCSPISGHRSVSWYQQTPGQGLQFLFEYFSETQRNKGNFPGRFSGRQFSNSRSEMNVSTLELGDSALYLCASSKQGVNGYTFGSGTRLTVV.

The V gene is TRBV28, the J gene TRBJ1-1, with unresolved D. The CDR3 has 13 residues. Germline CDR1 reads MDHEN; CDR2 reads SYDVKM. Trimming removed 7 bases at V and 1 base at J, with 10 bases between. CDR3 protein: CASKVRENTEAFF. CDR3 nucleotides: TGTGCCAGCAAGGTCCGGGAGAACACTGAAGCTTTCTTT.

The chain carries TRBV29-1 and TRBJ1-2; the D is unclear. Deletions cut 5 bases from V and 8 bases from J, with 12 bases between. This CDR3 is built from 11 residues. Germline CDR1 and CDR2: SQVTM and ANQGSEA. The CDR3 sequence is CSVYTGRGYTF. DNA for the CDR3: TGCAGCGTTTACACGGGAAGAGGCTACACCTTC.

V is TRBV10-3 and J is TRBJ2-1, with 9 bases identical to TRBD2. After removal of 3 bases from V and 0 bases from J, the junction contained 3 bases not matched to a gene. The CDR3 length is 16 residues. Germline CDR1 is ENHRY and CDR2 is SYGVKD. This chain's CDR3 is CAISDLLAGSYNEQFF. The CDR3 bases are TGTGCCATCAGTGACCTACTAGCGGGCTCCTACAATGAGCAGTTCTTC.

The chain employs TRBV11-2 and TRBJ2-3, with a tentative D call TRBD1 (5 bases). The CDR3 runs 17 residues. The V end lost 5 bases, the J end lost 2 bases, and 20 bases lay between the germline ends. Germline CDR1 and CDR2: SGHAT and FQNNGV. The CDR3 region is CASSPLGLSDITDTQYF. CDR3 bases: TGTGCCAGCAGCCCCTTGGGGCTATCCGACATCACAGATACGCAGTATTTT.

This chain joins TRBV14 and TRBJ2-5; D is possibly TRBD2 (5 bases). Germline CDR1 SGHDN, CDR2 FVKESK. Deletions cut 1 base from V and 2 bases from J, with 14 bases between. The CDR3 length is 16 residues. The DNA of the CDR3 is TGTGCCAGCAGCCAAGGTGGAGGAGGTGGGCAAGAGACCCAGTACTTC. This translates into CASSQGGGGGQETQYF.

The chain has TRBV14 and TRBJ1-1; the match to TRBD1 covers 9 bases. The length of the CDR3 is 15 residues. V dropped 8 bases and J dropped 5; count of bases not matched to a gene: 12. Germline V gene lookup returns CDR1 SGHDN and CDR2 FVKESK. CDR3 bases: TGTGCCAGCTCTCGTACAGGGGGCGCAGGGACTGAAGCTTTCTTT. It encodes CASSRTGGAGTEAFF.

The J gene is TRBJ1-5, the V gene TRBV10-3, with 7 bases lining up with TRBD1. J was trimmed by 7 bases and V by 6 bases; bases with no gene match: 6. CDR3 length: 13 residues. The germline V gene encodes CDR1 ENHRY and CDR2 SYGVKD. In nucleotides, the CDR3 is TGTGCCATCAGCGCCGGGACAGACCAGCCCCAGCATTTT. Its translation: CAISAGTDQPQHF.

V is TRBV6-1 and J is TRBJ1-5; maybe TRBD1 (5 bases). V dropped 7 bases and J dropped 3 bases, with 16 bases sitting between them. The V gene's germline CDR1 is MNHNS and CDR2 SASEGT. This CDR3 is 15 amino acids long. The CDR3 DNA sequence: TGTGCCAGCACCCGTCTTTCAGGGATCAATCAGCCCCAGCATTTT. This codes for CASTRLSGINQPQHF.

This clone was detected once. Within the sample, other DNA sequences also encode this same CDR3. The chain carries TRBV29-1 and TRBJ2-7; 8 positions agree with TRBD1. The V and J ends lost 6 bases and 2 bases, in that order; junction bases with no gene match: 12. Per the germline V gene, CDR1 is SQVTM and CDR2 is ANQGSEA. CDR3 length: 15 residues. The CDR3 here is CSVDVGQGATYEQYF. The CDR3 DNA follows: TGCAGCGTCGACGTAGGTCAGGGGGCGACCTACGAGCAGTACTTC.

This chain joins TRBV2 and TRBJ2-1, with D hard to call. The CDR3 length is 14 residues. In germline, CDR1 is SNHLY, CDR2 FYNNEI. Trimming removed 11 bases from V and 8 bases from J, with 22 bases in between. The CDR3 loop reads CALGSLVGGDEQFF. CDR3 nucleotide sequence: TGTGCCTTAGGCAGCCTGGTTGGCGGAGATGAGCAGTTCTTC.

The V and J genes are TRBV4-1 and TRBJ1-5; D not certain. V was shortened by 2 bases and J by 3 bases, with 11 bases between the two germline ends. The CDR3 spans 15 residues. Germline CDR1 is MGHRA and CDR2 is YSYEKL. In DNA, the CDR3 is TGCGCCAGCAGCCAACTTACCGGTTACAATCAGCCCCAGCATTTT. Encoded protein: CASSQLTGYNQPQHF.

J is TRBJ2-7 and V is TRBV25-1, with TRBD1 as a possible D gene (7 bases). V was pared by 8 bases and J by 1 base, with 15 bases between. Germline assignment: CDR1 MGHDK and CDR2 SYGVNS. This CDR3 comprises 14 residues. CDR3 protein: CASRGTAKSYEQYF. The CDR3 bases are TGTGCCAGCCGGGGGACAGCGAAGTCCTACGAGCAGTACTTC.

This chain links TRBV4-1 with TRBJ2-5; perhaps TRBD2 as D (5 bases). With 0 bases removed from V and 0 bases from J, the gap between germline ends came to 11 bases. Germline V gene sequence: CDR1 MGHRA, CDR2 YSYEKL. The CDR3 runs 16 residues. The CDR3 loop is CASSQEGGRYQETQYF. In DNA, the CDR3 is TGCGCCAGCAGCCAAGAAGGAGGCCGGTACCAAGAGACCCAGTACTTC.

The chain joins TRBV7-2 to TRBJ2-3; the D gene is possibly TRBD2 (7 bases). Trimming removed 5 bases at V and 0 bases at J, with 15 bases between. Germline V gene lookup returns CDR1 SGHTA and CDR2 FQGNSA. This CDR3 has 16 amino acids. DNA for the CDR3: TGTGCCAGCAGCCGGAGGGGGGGCCGGAGCACAGATACGCAGTATTTT. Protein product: CASSRRGGRSTDTQYF.

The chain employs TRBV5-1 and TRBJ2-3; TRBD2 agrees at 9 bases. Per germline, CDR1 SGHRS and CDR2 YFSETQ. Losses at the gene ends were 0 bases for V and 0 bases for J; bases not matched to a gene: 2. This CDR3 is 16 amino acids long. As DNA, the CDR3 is TGCGCCAGCAGCTTGGGACTAGCGGAAAGCACAGATACGCAGTATTTT. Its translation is CASSLGLAESTDTQYF.

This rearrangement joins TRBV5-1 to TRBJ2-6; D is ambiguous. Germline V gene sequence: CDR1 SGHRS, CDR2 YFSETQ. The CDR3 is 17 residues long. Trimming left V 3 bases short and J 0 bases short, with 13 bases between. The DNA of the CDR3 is TGCGCCAGCAGCTCTAACCCACAGCACTCTGGGGCCAACGTCCTGACTTTC. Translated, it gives CASSSNPQHSGANVLTF.

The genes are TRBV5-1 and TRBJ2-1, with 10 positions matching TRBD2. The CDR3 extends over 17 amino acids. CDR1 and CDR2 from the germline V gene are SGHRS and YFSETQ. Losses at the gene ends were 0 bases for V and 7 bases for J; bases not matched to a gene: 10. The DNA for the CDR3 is TGCGCCAGCAGCTTGGAGGGACTAGCGCAAACTCCTAATGAGCAGTTCTTC. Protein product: CASSLEGLAQTPNEQFF.

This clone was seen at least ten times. DNA for the CDR3: TGTGCCAGCAGCGTAGGGGCAGAGAACACTGAAGCTTTCTTT. Its protein product is CASSVGAENTEAFF. The V and J genes are TRBV9 and TRBJ1-1, with D unresolved. V lost 0 bases and J 1 base, leaving 7 bases between the germline ends. The CDR3 sequence is 14 residues long. Looked up from germline, CDR1 is SGDLS and CDR2 is YYNGEE.

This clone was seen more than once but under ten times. This CDR3 is CAISGVLGGNEQFF. In nucleotides, the CDR3 is TGTGCCATTTCCGGGGTCCTTGGAGGCAATGAGCAGTTCTTC. This chain joins TRBV27 and TRBJ2-1; D might be TRBD2 (5 bases). The V and J ends lost 10 bases and 6 bases respectively, with 19 bases between them. CDR1 and CDR2 from the germline V gene are MNHEY and SMNVEV (reference sequence). CDR3 length: 14 amino acids.

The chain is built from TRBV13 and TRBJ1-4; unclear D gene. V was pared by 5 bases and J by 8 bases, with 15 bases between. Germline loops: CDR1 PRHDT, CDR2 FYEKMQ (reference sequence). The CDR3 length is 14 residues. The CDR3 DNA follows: TGTGCCAGCAGCCTAAACCCGGGAGGGGAAAAACTGTTTTTT. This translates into CASSLNPGGEKLFF. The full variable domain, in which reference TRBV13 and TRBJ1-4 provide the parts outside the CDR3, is AAGVIQSPRHLIKEKRETATLKCYPIPRHDTVYWYQQGPGQDPQFLISFYEKMQSDKGSIPDRFSAQQFSDYHSELNMSSLELGDSALYFCASSLNPGGEKLFFGSGTQLSVL.

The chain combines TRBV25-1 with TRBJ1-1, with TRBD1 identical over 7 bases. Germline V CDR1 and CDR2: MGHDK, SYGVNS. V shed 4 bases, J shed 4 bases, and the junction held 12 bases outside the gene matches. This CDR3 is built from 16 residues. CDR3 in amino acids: CASSGSLGGEITEAFF. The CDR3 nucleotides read TGTGCCAGCAGTGGAAGTCTAGGGGGCGAAATCACTGAAGCTTTCTTT.

In nucleotides, the CDR3 is TGTGCCACCAGCAGAGGGGGGGTCAACACTGAAGCTTTCTTT. Amino acid sequence: CATSRGGVNTEAFF. The chain employs TRBV15 and TRBJ1-1; tentatively, D is TRBD1 (5 bases). Germline CDR1 LNHNV, CDR2 YYDKDF (reference sequence). Trimming removed 1 base at V and 2 bases at J, with 8 bases between. The CDR3 consists of 14 residues.

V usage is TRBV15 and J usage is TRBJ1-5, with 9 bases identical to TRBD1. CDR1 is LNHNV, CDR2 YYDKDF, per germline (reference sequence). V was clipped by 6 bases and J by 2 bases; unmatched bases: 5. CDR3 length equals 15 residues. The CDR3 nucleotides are TGTGCCACCAGGGACAGGGGTTCGGGCAATCAGCCCCAGCATTTT. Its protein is CATRDRGSGNQPQHF. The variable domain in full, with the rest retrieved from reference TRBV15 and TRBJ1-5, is DAMVIQNPRYQVTQFGKPVTLSCSQTLNHNVMYWYQQKSSQAPKLLFHYYDKDFNNEADTPDNFQSRRPNTSFCFLDIRSPGLGDTAMYLCATRDRGSGNQPQHFGDGTRLSIL.

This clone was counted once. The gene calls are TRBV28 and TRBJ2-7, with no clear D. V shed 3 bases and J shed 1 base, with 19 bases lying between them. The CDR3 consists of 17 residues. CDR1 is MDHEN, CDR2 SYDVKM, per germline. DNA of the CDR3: TGTGCCAGCAGTTTTATCCTCCCTGGAGCCTGGTCCTACGAGCAGTACTTC. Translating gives CASSFILPGAWSYEQYF.

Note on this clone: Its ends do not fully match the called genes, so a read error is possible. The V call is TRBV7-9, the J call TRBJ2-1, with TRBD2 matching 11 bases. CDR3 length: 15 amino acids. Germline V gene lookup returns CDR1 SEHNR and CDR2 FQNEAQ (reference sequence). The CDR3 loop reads CSSSLKLAGDNEQFF. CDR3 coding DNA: TGTTCCAGCAGCTTAAAACTAGCGGGAGATAATGAGCAGTTCTTC. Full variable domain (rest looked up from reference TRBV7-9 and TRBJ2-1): DTGVSQNPRHKITKRGQNVTFRCDPISEHNRLYWYRQTLGQGPEFLTYFQNEAQLEKSRLLSDRFSAERPKGSFSTLEIQRTEQGDSAMYLCSSSLKLAGDNEQFFGPGTRLTVL.

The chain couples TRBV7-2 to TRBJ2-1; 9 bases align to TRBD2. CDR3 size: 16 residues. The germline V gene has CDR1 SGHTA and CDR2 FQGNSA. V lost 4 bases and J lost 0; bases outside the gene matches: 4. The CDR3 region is CASSSTSGNSYNEQFF. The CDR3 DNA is TGTGCCAGCAGCTCGACTAGCGGCAACTCCTACAATGAGCAGTTCTTC.

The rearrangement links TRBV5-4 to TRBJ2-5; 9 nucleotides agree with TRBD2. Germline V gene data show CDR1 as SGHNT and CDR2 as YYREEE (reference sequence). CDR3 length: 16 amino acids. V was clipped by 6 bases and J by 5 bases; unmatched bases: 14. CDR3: CASNLDLAGVMETQYF. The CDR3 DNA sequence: TGTGCCAGCAACCTTGATTTAGCGGGAGTTATGGAGACCCAGTACTTC.

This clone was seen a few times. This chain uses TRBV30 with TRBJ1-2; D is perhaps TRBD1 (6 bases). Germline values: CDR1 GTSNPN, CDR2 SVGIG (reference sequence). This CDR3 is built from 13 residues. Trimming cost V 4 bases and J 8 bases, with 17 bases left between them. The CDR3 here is CAWKGVQDWGYTF. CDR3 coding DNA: TGTGCCTGGAAGGGGGTACAGGATTGGGGCTACACCTTC.